This T cell receptor beta chain was identified during a study of T cells in Graves' hyperthyroidism and ophthalmopathy. Study findings and constraints: The model foresaw ophthalmopathy a median roughly 6 months prior to onset.

As concerns this clonotype: Its matching antigen is unknown. At one end, the junction sequence differs from germline, possibly due to a read error.

Hyperthyroidism in the patients, aged 18 to 65, was newly diagnosed and under 2 months in duration. Amplification targeted TCR beta CDR3 regions from RNA transcripts. Primed by the HTBI set, a first-round RT-PCR was run on the TCR CDR3. TCRdb analysed the multiplex PCR reads with MiXCR anew, one entry per CDR3 protein. The repertoire holds nearly 750,000 distinct CDR3 sequences, with approximately 40% as singletons. This TCR was sampled from a woman between 40 and 50 years old with Graves' hyperthyroidism. The sequencing input was blood.

This CDR3 reads CASSVAVSGSTIYF. CDR3 nucleotide sequence: TGTGCCAGCAGCGTAGCCGTATCTGGAAGCACCATATATTTT. The gene calls are TRBV5-5 and TRBJ1-3; D not certain. Germline CDR1 is SGHKS and CDR2 is YYEKEE (reference sequence). The CDR3 has 14 amino acids.